This T cell receptor beta chain was documented in a study of T cells in Graves' hyperthyroidism and ophthalmopathy. Broader study findings: Through a model of 13 V-J features, ophthalmopathy was separated from stable hyperthyroidism.

For this clonotype: As yet, its antigen is unknown.

After removal of 3 bases from V and 5 bases from J, the junction contained 7 bases not matched to a gene. This CDR3 comprises 14 residues. Germline V lookup: CDR1 SGHRS, CDR2 YFSETQ. Amplification of TCR beta CDR3 regions used RNA as the template. The HTBI set primed first-round TCR CDR3 RT-PCR. Each CDR3 protein gets one entry after TCRdb re-called the multiplex PCR reads with MiXCR. There are hundreds of thousands of distinct CDR3 sequences in the sample; over 40% occur only once, and about 7.7% lies in the top ten. Those patients with uncontrolled infection, other autoimmune disease, pregnancy or lactation were excluded. Clinical symptoms, serum thyroxine and TRAb, thyroid ultrasound and orbital computed tomography were used for the diagnoses.

The receptor was isolated from an adult man with Graves' disease, either hyperthyroidism or ophthalmopathy (not recorded which). This chain joins TRBV5-1 and TRBJ1-1; 7 bases align to TRBD1. The sample taken for sequencing was peripheral blood or thyroid tissue (not recorded which). The CDR3 loop reads CASSYNRGGTEAFF. The CDR3 nucleotides are TGCGCCAGCAGCTATAACAGGGGAGGAACTGAAGCTTTCTTT.